A single sample is the source of the 24 T cell receptor beta chains below, sequenced in a study of blood T cell repertoires in COVID-19. Measured with immunoSEQ multiplex PCR; TCRdb has only the in-frame clones, and not every one. This table holds a few hundred thousand clones, 75% to 90% found once. The source material was PBMCs or T cells enriched from blood (not recorded which). Every receptor here comes from a woman between 50 and 59 years old who had recovered from COVID-19.

V usage is TRBV7-2 and J usage is TRBJ1-3; 7 bases match TRBD1. This CDR3 region has 16 residues. Germline V CDR1 and CDR2: SGHTA, FQGNSA. J gave up 0 bases and V 6 bases, and 8 bases lay outside the gene matches. The CDR3 spells CASSLQGTSSGNTIYF. As DNA, the CDR3 is TGTGCCAGCAGTCTACAGGGGACCTCCTCTGGAAACACCATATATTTT.

The rearrangement joins TRBV21-1 to TRBJ2-7; whether TRBD1, the table's D call, matches the DNA was not checked. TRBV21-1 is a recognized pseudogene. This CDR3 is built from 14 residues. The DNA for the CDR3 is TGTGCCAGCAGCTACGGACAGGGCCCCCACGAGCAGTACTTC. Protein sequence: CASSYGQGPHEQYF.

This chain uses TRBV5-1 with TRBJ1-2, with 9 bases that match TRBD1. The germline V gene has CDR1 SGHRS and CDR2 YFSETQ. The CDR3 contains 16 residues. V gave up 1 base and J gave up 6 bases; unmatched junction bases: 10. CDR3 amino acids: CASSLRPGQGRNGYTF. In DNA form, the CDR3 reads TGCGCCAGCAGCTTGCGTCCAGGACAGGGGAGGAATGGCTACACCTTC.

The gene calls are TRBV7-9 and TRBJ2-3, with TRBD1 identical over 8 bases. This CDR3 has 13 amino acids. With V trimmed by 5 bases and J by 9 bases, 7 bases remained unmatched. CDR1 and CDR2 (germline): SEHNR, FQNEAQ (reference sequence). The CDR3 nucleotides are TGTGCCAGCAGCCCCGCGGACAGGGTCACGCAGTATTTT. It is translated as CASSPADRVTQYF.

This clone was detected only a few times. The genes are TRBV7-2 and TRBJ1-2; 8 bases line up with TRBD1. V trimming: 3 bases; J trimming: 7 bases; junction bases outside the gene matches: 7. Germline V gene data show CDR1 as SGHTA and CDR2 as FQGNSA. The CDR3 has 14 amino acids. This CDR3 reads CASSFAGGSGGYTF. The CDR3 nucleotides read TGTGCCAGCAGCTTCGCAGGGGGCTCGGGTGGCTACACCTTC.

This chain links TRBV28 with TRBJ1-2, with 7 bases that match TRBD1. Germline CDR1 and CDR2: MDHEN and SYDVKM. The V segment lost 4 bases and the J segment 3 bases; nucleotides outside the gene matches: 11. The CDR3 sequence is 16 residues long. This CDR3 is CASSSFHRDSYYGYTF. The CDR3 nucleotides are TGTGCCAGCAGTTCATTCCACCGGGACAGCTACTATGGCTACACCTTC.

The chain combines TRBV5-1 with TRBJ2-5; TRBD2 matches at 15 bases. The CDR3 is 19 amino acids. Germline-derived CDR1 and CDR2 are SGHRS and YFSETQ. After removal of 3 bases from V and 4 bases from J, the junction contained 13 bases not matched to a gene. The CDR3 region is CASSWPTGLAGGGVETQYF. The CDR3 nucleotides read TGCGCCAGCAGCTGGCCGACGGGACTAGCGGGGGGCGGGGTAGAGACCCAGTACTTC.

CDR3 protein: CASSPTGGYGYTF. Here the CDR3 DNA reads TGTGCCAGCAGCCCGACAGGGGGCTATGGCTACACCTTC. V gene TRBV14 combines with J gene TRBJ1-2; 9 bases line up with TRBD1. In germline, CDR1 is SGHDN, CDR2 FVKESK. V lost 4 bases to trimming and J lost 4 bases; unmatched junction nucleotides: 1. The CDR3 totals 13 residues.

This sequence joins TRBV6-4 and TRBJ1-2, with 10 bases identical to TRBD1. V shed 3 bases and J 5 bases; nucleotides not matched to a gene: 15. The germline CDR1 and CDR2 sequences are MRHNA and SNTAGT. This CDR3 contains 18 residues. CDR3 sequence: CASSDRHKPGTGVYGYTF. CDR3 bases: TGTGCCAGCAGTGATCGACACAAACCTGGGACAGGGGTATATGGCTACACCTTC.

The gene calls are TRBV25-1 and TRBJ2-7; 8 nucleotides line up with TRBD1. The germline V gene has CDR1 MGHDK and CDR2 SYGVNS. The CDR3 has 14 residues. V was clipped by 3 bases and J by 3 bases; unmatched bases: 4. This CDR3 is CASSETGVGYEQYF. The CDR3 bases are TGTGCCAGCAGTGAGACAGGGGTCGGCTACGAGCAGTACTTC.

This sequence joins TRBV6-5 and TRBJ1-6; D is ambiguous. Deletions cut 2 bases from V and 0 bases from J, with 5 bases between. Germline V gene lookup returns CDR1 MNHEY and CDR2 SVGAGI. This CDR3 has 15 residues. The DNA for the CDR3 is TGTGCCAGCAGTTACGGTAGCTCCTATAATTCACCCCTCCACTTT. It yields the protein CASSYGSSYNSPLHF.

V gene TRBV5-4 combines with J gene TRBJ1-2; D perhaps matches TRBD1 (6 bases). The V gene lost 1 base and the J gene lost 7 bases, with 17 bases spanning the gap. The CDR3 is 15 residues long. Germline V gene data show CDR1 as SGHNT and CDR2 as YYREEE (reference sequence). Written as DNA, the CDR3 is TGTGCCAGCAGCTTGCACAGGGAAGGTGAGGGTGGCTACACCTTC. Protein: CASSLHREGEGGYTF. The variable domain in full, with the rest retrieved from reference TRBV5-4 and TRBJ1-2, is ETGVTQSPTHLIKTRGQQVTLRCSSQSGHNTVSWYQQALGQGPQFIFQYYREEENGRGNFPPRFSGLQFPNYSSELNVNALELDDSALYLCASSLHREGEGGYTFGSGTRLTVV.

The chain recombines TRBV27 with TRBJ2-1; TRBD1 might be the D (6 bases). Germline values: CDR1 MNHEY, CDR2 SMNVEV (reference sequence). The CDR3 covers 14 residues. The V end was cut by 6 bases, the J end by 0 bases, with 9 bases between. CDR3 nucleotides: TGTGCCAGCAGCCAGGGGAGCTCCTACAATGAGCAGTTCTTC. Its protein is CASSQGSSYNEQFF.

This sequence joins TRBV2 and TRBJ1-2; perhaps TRBD1 as D (5 bases). Deletions cut 5 bases from V and 5 bases from J, with 12 bases between. The CDR3 consists of 13 residues. Germline CDR1 reads SNHLY; CDR2 reads FYNNEI. The CDR3 region has the DNA TGTGCCAGCAGTACGACAGCAGCTTATGGCTACACCTTC. It specifies CASSTTAAYGYTF.

The chain employs TRBV29-1 and TRBJ2-1; perhaps TRBD2 as D (5 bases). Germline CDR1 and CDR2: SQVTM and ANQGSEA. The CDR3 runs 14 residues. Deletions cut 3 bases from V and 6 bases from J, with 15 bases between. The CDR3 loop reads CSVDTAGLLNEQFF. CDR3 nucleotide sequence: TGCAGCGTTGACACTGCCGGACTTCTCAATGAGCAGTTCTTC.

The chain joins TRBV6-1 to TRBJ1-1; D perhaps matches TRBD1 (5 bases). CDR3 size: 15 residues. Germline CDR1 reads MNHNS; CDR2 reads SASEGT. V lost 2 bases to trimming and J lost 5 bases, with 15 bases between them. CDR3 DNA sequence: TGTGCCAGCAGTGAACTCGGGGGGTTAGGTACTGAAGCTTTCTTT. Its protein product is CASSELGGLGTEAFF.

This chain links TRBV29-1 with TRBJ2-7; D might be TRBD2 (6 bases). The germline gives CDR1 SQVTM, CDR2 ANQGSEA. The CDR3 runs 11 residues. Trimming left V 7 bases short and J 6 bases short, with 13 bases between. CDR3 sequence: CSGYREPEQYF. The CDR3 DNA follows: TGCAGCGGATACCGGGAGCCCGAGCAGTACTTC.

The DNA for the CDR3 is TGTGCCAGCAGCCAGTCGGGACATGGGGGCTACACCTTC. The encoded protein is CASSQSGHGGYTF. V is TRBV3-1 (or the pseudogene TRBV3-2) and J is TRBJ1-2; TRBD1 is a possible D gene (6 bases). The CDR3 runs to 13 residues. With 3 bases removed from V and 8 bases from J, the gap between germline ends came to 13 bases. Germline CDR1 reads LGHDT; CDR2 reads YNNKEL (reference sequence).

The CDR3: CASSGLRDTINYGYTF. Here the CDR3 DNA reads TGTGCCAGCAGTGGTCTCCGGGACACCATTAACTATGGCTACACCTTC. The genes are TRBV25-1 and TRBJ1-2, with TRBD1 as a possible D gene (6 bases). The CDR3 is 16 amino acids. V lost 4 bases to trimming and J lost 1 base, with 16 bases between them. The germline V gene has CDR1 MGHDK and CDR2 SYGVNS.

This clone was seen only once. The chain uses TRBV7-9 and TRBJ2-7; TRBD1 is a possible D gene (6 bases). CDR1 is SEHNR and CDR2 is FQNEAQ in the germline V gene (reference sequence). CDR3 length equals 13 residues. V lost 3 bases and J 5 bases, leaving 11 bases between the germline ends. CDR3 in amino acids: CASSLGQSDEQYF. The CDR3 DNA follows: TGTGCCAGCAGCTTGGGACAATCGGACGAGCAGTACTTC.

A few counts support this clone. The rearrangement joins TRBV27 to TRBJ1-1, with a tentative D call TRBD1 (5 bases). The germline V gene encodes CDR1 MNHEY and CDR2 SMNVEV (reference sequence). The V end was cut by 5 bases, the J end by 1 base, with 11 bases between. This CDR3 region has 14 residues. CDR3 DNA sequence: TGTGCCAGCAGTGAACGGAGGGGGAACACTGAAGCTTTCTTT. Amino acid sequence: CASSERRGNTEAFF.

The V and J genes are TRBV30 and TRBJ1-1; D perhaps matches TRBD1 (6 bases). The V end lost 1 base, the J end lost 1 base, and 10 bases lay between the germline ends. Germline CDR1 is GTSNPN and CDR2 is SVGIG (reference sequence). The CDR3 is 14 amino acids. This chain's CDR3 is CAWSGGLQNTEAFF. CDR3 in DNA: TGTGCCTGGAGTGGGGGGCTCCAGAACACTGAAGCTTTCTTT.

This chain joins TRBV19 and TRBJ1-3; D is uncertain. V was trimmed by 4 bases and J by 3 bases, leaving 7 bases between them. The germline V gene has CDR1 LNHDA and CDR2 SQIVND (reference sequence). The CDR3 length is 13 residues. The CDR3 loop reads CASSTGVGNTIYF. The DNA for the CDR3 is TGTGCCAGTAGTACCGGGGTTGGAAACACCATATATTTT.

This chain joins TRBV5-4 and TRBJ1-6; D ambiguous. The CDR3 sequence is 16 residues long. Trimming took 3 bases from V and 4 from J, leaving 14 bases between them. From germline, CDR1 is SGHNT and CDR2 YYREEE (reference sequence). Written as DNA, the CDR3 is TGTGCCAGCAGCTCGGACTCCTCTATTTATAATTCACCCCTCCACTTT. Translation gives CASSSDSSIYNSPLHF.